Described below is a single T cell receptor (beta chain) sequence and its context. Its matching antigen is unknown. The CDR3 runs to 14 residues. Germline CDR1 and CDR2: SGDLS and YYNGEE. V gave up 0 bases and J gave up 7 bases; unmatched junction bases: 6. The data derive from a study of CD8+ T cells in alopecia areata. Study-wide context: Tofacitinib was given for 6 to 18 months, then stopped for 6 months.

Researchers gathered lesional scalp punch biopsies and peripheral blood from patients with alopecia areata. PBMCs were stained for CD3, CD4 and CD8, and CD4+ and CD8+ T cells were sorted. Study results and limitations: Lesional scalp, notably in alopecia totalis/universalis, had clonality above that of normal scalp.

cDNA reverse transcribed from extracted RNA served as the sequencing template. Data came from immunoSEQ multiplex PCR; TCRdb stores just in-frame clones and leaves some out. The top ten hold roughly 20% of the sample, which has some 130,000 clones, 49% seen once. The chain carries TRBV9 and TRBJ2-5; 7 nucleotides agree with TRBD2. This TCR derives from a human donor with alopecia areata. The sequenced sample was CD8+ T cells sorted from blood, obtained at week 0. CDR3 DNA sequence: TGTGCCAGCAGCGTAGGGACTAGTAGGTGGACCCAGTACTTC. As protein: CASSVGTSRWTQYF.